The present T cell receptor (beta chain) was sequenced within a study of cytomegalovirus exposure and HLA in healthy donors. The CDR3 is made up of 17 amino acids. The germline V gene encodes CDR1 SGDLS and CDR2 YYNGEE. V lost 0 bases and J lost 0; bases outside the gene matches: 6. The PCR had 60 Vbeta and 13 Jbeta primers. Profiling relied on immunoSEQ multiplex PCR, and the TCRdb table lists in-frame clones only, not all of them. The table lists around 170,000 clones, roughly 78% of them singletons, with approximately 2% in the top ten. The source of this sequence is a woman aged 25 to 39 in good health and CMV-seronegative. The rearrangement links TRBV9 to TRBJ2-1, with 7 bases identical to TRBD1. Sequencing was carried out using PBMCs. DNA for the CDR3: TGTGCCAGCAGCGTAGTAGCAGGACAGGTCTCCTACAATGAGCAGTTCTTC. This translates into CASSVVAGQVSYNEQFF.